This TCR beta chain was sequenced in a study of early T cells in non-severe SARS-CoV-2 infection. The CDR3 is 14 residues long. The germline V gene encodes CDR1 KGHDR and CDR2 SFDVKD. Trimming took off 3 bases at V and 5 bases at J, with 13 bases between the two ends. From the 5' RACE reads, TCRdb called clonotypes with MiXCR, one entry per CDR3 protein. The table has about 58,000 distinct CDR3 sequences, more than 9.5% seen once. This TCR came from an adult who was a healthcare worker with PCR-confirmed SARS-CoV-2 infection or an uninfected control (not recorded which). The V gene is TRBV24-1, the J gene TRBJ2-7; no clear D. Material: whole blood. The DNA of the CDR3 is TGTGCCACCAGTGATGGGCAGGTGATCGACGAGCAGTACTTC. Protein sequence: CATSDGQVIDEQYF.